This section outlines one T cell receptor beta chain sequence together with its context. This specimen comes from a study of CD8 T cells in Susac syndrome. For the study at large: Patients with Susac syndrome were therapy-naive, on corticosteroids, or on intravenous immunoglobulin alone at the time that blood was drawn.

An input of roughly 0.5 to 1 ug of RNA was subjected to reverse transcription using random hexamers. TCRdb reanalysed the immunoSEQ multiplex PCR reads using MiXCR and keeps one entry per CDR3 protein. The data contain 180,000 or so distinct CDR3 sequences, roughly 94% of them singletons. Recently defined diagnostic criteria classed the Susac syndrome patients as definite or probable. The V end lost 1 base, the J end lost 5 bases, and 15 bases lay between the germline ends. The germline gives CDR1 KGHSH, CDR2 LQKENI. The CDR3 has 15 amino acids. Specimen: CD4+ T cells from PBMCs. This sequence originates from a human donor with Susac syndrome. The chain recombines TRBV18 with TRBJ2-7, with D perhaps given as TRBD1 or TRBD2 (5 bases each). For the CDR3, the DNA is TGTGCCAGCTCACCACAATCCGGGGCTATCCACGAGCAGTACTTC. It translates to CASSPQSGAIHEQYF.